This T cell receptor beta chain came from a study of blood T cell repertoires in COVID-19. The CDR3 loop spans 14 amino acids. From germline, CDR1 is LGHNA and CDR2 YSLEER. J lost 7 bases, V lost 3 bases, and 3 bases had no gene match. In the original processing: Estimated nucleated cell counts came from reference gene primer amplification. The repertoire was sequenced with immunoSEQ multiplex PCR; TCRdb's copy has only in-frame clones and lacks some. V and J calls and clone size are as listed in that table; D and trimming were resolved from the DNA. This sample has around 260,000 clones; around 90% occur once, and the top ten carry over 4%.

The sequencing input was peripheral blood. V and J are TRBV4-3 and TRBJ2-2; 9 bases are a match to TRBD1. The clonotype was recovered from a woman aged 55-69 years with COVID-19, enrolled during active disease. The CDR3 DNA reads as TGCGCCAGCAGCCAGGACAGGGGTATCGGGGAGCTGTTTTTT. It codes for CASSQDRGIGELFF.